This T cell receptor (beta chain) comes out of a study of T-cell memory formation after mild COVID-19 (dated by TCRdb to 2020 to 2023). Regarding the complete study: TCR sequence clusters from the two donors were largely donor specific. In a couple of donors, T-cell clones that expanded and contracted after mild COVID-19 were tracked by sequencing TCRalpha and TCRbeta repertoires over time. Two young, previously healthy adult volunteers made up the cohort, one male and one female. Results the study describes overall, beyond this receptor: Some responding clones were found in pre-infection memory, which suggests that pre-existing cross-reactive memory T cells took part in the SARS-CoV-2 response. The study covered only a couple of mild cases, and larger cohorts including severe cases with pre-infection samples were considered necessary. Balanced CD4/CD8 phenotypes were observed for clones contracting from day 15 to 85, whereas a bias towards CD4+ was observed for a second wave of clones expanding from day 15 to 37. Contracting CD4+ clones appeared mostly in the CM and EM memory subsets, whereas CD8+ clones were enriched in EMRA. SARS-CoV-2 specificity was not confirmed for the second-wave clones peaking on day 37.

Reads for this sample came from an Illumina NovaSeq 6000. TCRalpha and TCRbeta cDNA libraries were constructed by 5'RACE with constant-segment primers, with sample barcodes and unique molecular identifiers being introduced. RNA was extracted from every sample with Trizol reagent. Amplification of the libraries took two PCR steps, and the second step added a second sample barcode plus Illumina TruSeq adapters. Sequencing of libraries was performed on an Illumina NovaSeq with 2 x 150 bp paired-end reads. The authors' analysis ran thus. The reads were demultiplexed and collapsed into UMI-guided consensus sequences using migec v1.2.7. Using mixcr v2.1.11, UMI consensuses were aligned to TRA and TRB V and J templates and then assembled into clonotypes. Expanded or contracted clonotypes were those called significant by both edgeR and NoisET, with noise models trained on biological replicates. edgeR calls used a false discovery rate-adjusted p below 0.01 and a log2 fold-change threshold of 1. As an exploratory analysis of dynamics, max-normalized trajectories of the 1000 most abundant clonotypes were examined by PCA with hierarchical clustering. The CD4 or CD8 phenotype of responding clones was assigned using the separately sequenced CD4+ and CD8+ repertoires. TCRdb cleaned the public reads at Q25 with fastp, built clones with MiXCR and kept in-frame beta chains. Entries that share a CDR3 protein sequence are merged under the most common genes and DNA. TCRdb assigned the V and J calls; the authors' analysis was not used. Counted in this sample were roughly 100,000 distinct CDR3 sequences; about a sixth of them appeared once. The top ten clones comprise 25% to 30% of the sample.

In regard to this clonotype: It lacks a known antigen. No per-base quality is available; no much larger clone lies one base away.

The germline V end is reduced by 3 bases and the J end by 1 base; junction bases left unmatched: 7. The CDR3 spans 17 residues, from the cysteine through the phenylalanine. Of all the DNA, just the CDR3 is kept, 51 bases in frame from base 1. Reading the germline V gene (reference sequence) gives CDR1 SEHNR and CDR2 FQNEAQ. Ficoll-Paque density gradient centrifugation was used to isolate PBMCs. The specimen sequenced was PBMCs or a T cell subset sorted from them (not recorded which). Recombination linked TRBV7-9 to TRBJ2-5, with 11 junctional bases fitting TRBD2. This clonotype was obtained from an adult woman who had mild COVID-19 (a few samples of this study predate the infection). The sample titles of this study are shuffled in the database, so cell type and time point are left out; the donor was told from shared clones. For the CDR3, the sequence is CASSLGSGRAPQETQYF. The DNA sequence follows: TGTGCCAGCAGCTTGGGTAGCGGGAGGGCCCCCCAAGAGACCCAGTACTTC.